This T cell receptor beta chain was profiled in a study of cytomegalovirus exposure and HLA in healthy donors. Study-wide results and limits: Researchers reported from a later analysis that most CMV-associated TCR beta chains appeared HLA-restricted. The authors later found TCR association rates varying by HLA locus, with DRB1 most and HLA-C fewest.

Looked up from germline, CDR1 is MNHNS and CDR2 is SASEGT. With 6 bases removed from V and 9 bases from J, the gap between germline ends came to 6 bases. The CDR3 extends over 11 amino acids. This PCR relied on a set of 60 Vbeta primers and 13 Jbeta primers. Here immunoSEQ multiplex PCR was the method, and the copy in TCRdb shows in-frame clones only, minus some. The table includes 150,000 to 250,000 clones, 82% detected once. Of note for this clone: Its antigen is unknown.

This TCR was sampled from a boy between 2 and 10 years old in good health and CMV-seronegative. Sequenced: PBMCs. This rearrangement joins TRBV6-1 to TRBJ1-6; D unresolved. This chain's CDR3 is CASSRGSPLHF. CDR3 bases: TGTGCCAGCAGCCGAGGTTCACCCCTCCACTTT.